Reported below is one T cell receptor (beta chain). The sample is drawn from a study of blood T cell repertoires in COVID-19. About the research overall: Whether acute or convalescent, the COVID-19 samples came from the United States, Italy and Spain. PBMCs, B-cell-depleted T cells, or T cells were the source of the cDNA or gDNA that made up the material.

Measured with immunoSEQ multiplex PCR; TCRdb has only the in-frame clones, and not every one. The profile shows 100,000 to 150,000 clones, over 70% of them singletons. V lost 2 bases and J lost 7; bases outside the gene matches: 10. Germline V gene lookup returns CDR1 SGHKS and CDR2 YYEKEE (reference sequence). CDR3 length: 15 amino acids. The sequenced material came from peripheral blood. The TCR originated in a woman aged 70-85 years with acute or convalescent COVID-19. The J gene is TRBJ2-7, the V gene TRBV5-5; 9 bases line up with TRBD1. CDR3 nucleotide sequence: TGTGCCAGCAGCTTACGGGGGGACAGGGTTTGGGAGCAGTACTTC. It is translated as CASSLRGDRVWEQYF.